A selection of T cell receptor beta chains follows, all from one sample in a study of T-cell reconstitution after alpha-beta-depleted transplantation in children. TCRdb processed the PCR reads anew with MiXCR; each CDR3 protein has one entry. Among about 610,000 distinct CDR3 sequences listed, roughly a tenth were seen once. This sample comprised PBMCs from the stem cell graft donor, obtained from the stem cell graft. These receptors originate from a human donor who donated a stem cell graft to a child with acute myeloid leukemia. Each CDR3 is given without its conserved first and last residue. Fields, in order: clone size, D gene, V gene, J gene, CDR3 protein. D genes are given only for firm matches. Some rows have no size entry. The others give once, few or many, or a class for an expanded clone.

clone size: NA; D gene: NA; V gene: TRBV12-3/TRBV12-4; J gene: TRBJ1-5; CDR3 protein: ASTPGGLHQPQH
clone size: many; D gene: NA; V gene: TRBV20-1; J gene: TRBJ2-3; CDR3 protein: RTDSTDTQY
clone size: few; D gene: NA; V gene: TRBV29-1; J gene: TRBJ2-7; CDR3 protein: SGKGDGYEQY
clone size: many; D gene: TRBD2; V gene: TRBV10-3; J gene: TRBJ2-7; CDR3 protein: AITGERDSYEQY
clone size: few; D gene: NA; V gene: TRBV5-5; J gene: TRBJ2-4; CDR3 protein: ASSLGTMTEY
clone size: NA; D gene: NA; V gene: TRBV9; J gene: TRBJ2-7; CDR3 protein: ASSPTGTSPYEQY
clone size: many; D gene: NA; V gene: TRBV5-6; J gene: TRBJ2-3; CDR3 protein: ASSLEPGDTQY
clone size: NA; D gene: NA; V gene: TRBV4-2; J gene: TRBJ2-3; CDR3 protein: ASSQVPRSSEDTQY
clone size: many; D gene: TRBD2; V gene: TRBV7-2; J gene: TRBJ2-1; CDR3 protein: ASSLVGTSDIGNEQF
clone size: many; D gene: NA; V gene: TRBV6-2/TRBV6-3; J gene: TRBJ2-2; CDR3 protein: ASTLYGPPGLNTGELF
clone size: many; D gene: NA; V gene: TRBV12-3/TRBV12-4; J gene: TRBJ1-1; CDR3 protein: ASSRPKVTEAF
clone size: many; D gene: NA; V gene: TRBV5-1; J gene: TRBJ2-1; CDR3 protein: ASSLEGLGNEQF
clone size: many; D gene: TRBD1; V gene: TRBV29-1; J gene: TRBJ1-3; CDR3 protein: SVLTGEFGNTIY
clone size: NA; D gene: NA; V gene: TRBV15; J gene: TRBJ2-7; CDR3 protein: ATSSWDGSDYEQY
clone size: few; D gene: NA; V gene: TRBV5-1; J gene: TRBJ2-7; CDR3 protein: ASSPGGTVSYEQY
clone size: few; D gene: NA; V gene: TRBV7-9; J gene: TRBJ2-3; CDR3 protein: ASSLTHTDTQY
clone size: NA; D gene: NA; V gene: TRBV28; J gene: TRBJ2-6; CDR3 protein: ASSHARGPSGANVLT
clone size: many; D gene: NA; V gene: TRBV29-1; J gene: TRBJ2-3; CDR3 protein: SMLNRALSTDTQY
clone size: few; D gene: TRBD2; V gene: TRBV7-9; J gene: TRBJ2-1; CDR3 protein: AIDLPPAGGTYNEQF
clone size: many; D gene: TRBD2; V gene: TRBV20-1; J gene: TRBJ2-3; CDR3 protein: SASARLAGDPTDTQY
clone size: few; D gene: TRBD1; V gene: TRBV5-1; J gene: TRBJ1-1; CDR3 protein: ASSQSTGLGAEAF
clone size: few; D gene: NA; V gene: TRBV29-1; J gene: TRBJ2-2; CDR3 protein: SAYDWTNTGELF